This TCR beta chain stems from a study of a mutant IDH1 vaccine in newly diagnosed glioma. Time point noted: week 23, last vaccination. Doses consisted of 300 ug of mutant IDH1 20-mer peptide each, paired with topical imiquimod. Clones were sequenced by immunoSEQ multiplex PCR, and TCRdb holds only the in-frame ones, with some missing. Among about 65,000 clones listed, about 85% were seen once. The CDR3 length is 17 residues. V was clipped by 10 bases and J by 4 bases, with 23 bases between them. Germline lookup yields CDR1 KGHSH and CDR2 LQKENI. A word on this clone: Its target is not known.

The chain employs TRBV18 and TRBJ2-6; possible D gene TRBD2, 6 bases. The input for sequencing was PBMCs, taken from a glioma patient whose treatment included an IDH1 peptide vaccine. The receptor comes from a man younger than 40 with glioma. The CDR3 reads CATSLNSGLAGANVLTF. The DNA of the CDR3 is TGTGCCACCTCCTTAAACAGCGGGCTCGCCGGGGCCAACGTCCTGACTTTC.